The 32 T cell receptor beta chains reported below all come from one sample, sequenced in a study of blood T cells in healthy people across ages (dated by TCRdb to 2015 to 2017). The library was built by means of 5' RACE. The listed sequencing device is Illumina HiSeq 2500. A second PCR of about 7 to 12 cycles was performed with a sample-barcoded 5' primer and a J-beta primer mix. The public sequencing data were trimmed at Q25 with fastp and processed into clonotypes with MiXCR by TCRdb, which kept only in-frame beta chains. Rows merge per CDR3 protein into single entries with the most common DNA and genes. Here the sample has some 760,000 distinct CDR3 sequences; about 25% occur a single time. Together, the top ten hold 9% to 9.5% of the sample. In addition, the sample was reused for a study of T cells of mothers and their children.

The sample taken for sequencing was blood. The receptor set was obtained from a boy between 5 and 17 years old in good health.

This clonotype was detected only a few times. V and J are TRBV6-1 and TRBJ2-3; a weak D match, TRBD2 (5 bases). Germline V gene lookup returns CDR1 MNHNS and CDR2 SASEGT. Between the trimmed V and J ends, which lost 5 bases and 5 bases, there was a span of 11 bases. This CDR3 comprises 13 residues. The CDR3 DNA reads TGTGCCAGCAGTAATATCGGGGTAGATACGCAGTATTTT. Amino acid sequence: CASSNIGVDTQYF.

This clonotype was detected a few times. J is TRBJ1-6 and V is TRBV20-1; D remains ambiguous. Trimming cost V 0 bases and J 0 bases, with 9 bases left between them. Germline values: CDR1 DFQATT, CDR2 SNEGSKA (reference sequence). The CDR3 has 16 amino acids. CDR3 sequence reads: CSARDTDASYNSPLHF. The CDR3 coding sequence is TGCAGTGCTAGAGATACAGATGCCTCCTATAATTCACCCCTCCACTTT.

A few counts support this clonotype. The genes are TRBV28 and TRBJ1-5, with 7 bases identical to TRBD1. This CDR3 region has 15 residues. Germline loops: CDR1 MDHEN, CDR2 SYDVKM. V was pared by 5 bases and J by 6 bases, with 10 bases of the junction left unmatched. The chain's CDR3 is CASSPPGQVGQPQHF. The CDR3 nucleotides read TGTGCCAGCAGTCCTCCCGGACAGGTCGGTCAGCCCCAGCATTTT.

This clonotype was detected ten times or more. The V gene is TRBV20-1, the J gene TRBJ2-5; possibly TRBD1 for D (6 bases). The germline CDR1 and CDR2 sequences are DFQATT and SNEGSKA (reference sequence). V gave up 3 bases and J gave up 3 bases, with 11 bases separating them. The CDR3 extends over 13 amino acids. The chain's CDR3 is CSARGAWEETQYF. CDR3 in DNA: TGCAGTGCTAGGGGGGCGTGGGAAGAGACCCAGTACTTC.

A few counts support this clonotype. The chain uses TRBV27 and TRBJ2-5, with TRBD2 matching 9 bases. Germline V gene data show CDR1 as MNHEY and CDR2 as SMNVEV (reference sequence). V lost 0 bases, J lost 1 base, and 15 bases stayed unmatched. The CDR3 has 20 amino acids. The CDR3, as DNA: TGTGCCAGCAGTTTATCTCCGGCGGCTAGCGGGAACCGGTCCCAAGAGACCCAGTACTTC. It encodes CASSLSPAASGNRSQETQYF.

Only a few counts were recorded for this clonotype. This chain joins TRBV10-3 and TRBJ2-1; weak D call: TRBD2 (6 bases). Germline V gene sequence: CDR1 ENHRY, CDR2 SYGVKD. The CDR3 length is 15 residues. V was clipped by 7 bases and J by 2 bases, with 15 bases between them. In DNA, the CDR3 is TGTGCCATCAACCCCGCGGGACCCACCTACAATGAGCAGTTCTTC. It codes for CAINPAGPTYNEQFF.

The chain has TRBV24-1 and TRBJ2-1, with D uncertain. Per the germline V gene, CDR1 is KGHDR and CDR2 is SFDVKD. V was clipped by 6 bases and J by 8 bases, with 7 bases between them. The CDR3 is 11 residues long. The CDR3 sequence: CATSRLYEQFF. DNA for the CDR3: TGTGCCACCAGTCGACTCTATGAGCAGTTCTTC.

A few counts support this clonotype. CDR3 protein: CASSGALYNEQFF. CDR3 in DNA: TGTGCCAGCAGTGGGGCCCTGTACAATGAGCAGTTCTTC. The genes are TRBV27 and TRBJ2-1; tentatively, D is TRBD1 (5 bases). V lost 5 bases to trimming and J lost 4 bases, with 9 bases between them. There are 13 residues in the CDR3. Germline V gene sequence: CDR1 MNHEY, CDR2 SMNVEV (reference sequence).

This chain uses TRBV28 with TRBJ2-5, with D tentatively TRBD2 (6 bases). Germline assignment: CDR1 MDHEN and CDR2 SYDVKM. Trimming took 5 bases from V and 1 from J, leaving 20 bases between them. The CDR3 is made up of 17 amino acids. The CDR3 protein is CASSPIPDGRTQETQYF. CDR3 nucleotides: TGTGCCAGCAGTCCGATCCCCGACGGGAGAACCCAAGAGACCCAGTACTTC.

This chain joins TRBV7-9 and TRBJ1-4; unclear D gene. Germline V gives CDR1 SEHNR, CDR2 FQNEAQ (reference sequence). The CDR3 runs to 12 residues. The V gene lost 2 bases and the J gene lost 5 bases, with 3 bases spanning the gap. CDR3 DNA: TGTGCCAGCAGCTTACCGAATGAAAAACTGTTTTTT. Its translation is CASSLPNEKLFF. Full variable domain (rest looked up from reference TRBV7-9 and TRBJ1-4): DTGVSQNPRHKITKRGQNVTFRCDPISEHNRLYWYRQTLGQGPEFLTYFQNEAQLEKSRLLSDRFSAERPKGSFSTLEIQRTEQGDSAMYLCASSLPNEKLFFGSGTQLSVL.

This clonotype was detected a few times. This chain links TRBV4-3 with TRBJ2-5; D unclear. The CDR3 is made up of 13 amino acids. Deletions cut 4 bases from V and 5 bases from J, with 11 bases between. Germline loops: CDR1 LGHNA, CDR2 YSLEER. This CDR3 is CASSLTLGETQYF. CDR3 nucleotides: TGCGCCAGCAGCCTAACATTAGGGGAGACCCAGTACTTC.

This clonotype was detected only a few times. The rearrangement uses TRBV11-2 and TRBJ2-3, with D possibly TRBD2 on 5 matching bases. Trimming stripped 1 base from V and 10 bases from J, with 9 bases between. CDR1 is SGHAT, CDR2 FQNNGV, per germline. This CDR3 is built from 12 residues. The DNA for the CDR3 is TGTGCCAGCAGCTTAGTCGTGGGAGCGCAGTATTTT. Translated, it gives CASSLVVGAQYF.

This clonotype was observed once. The V gene is TRBV29-1, the J gene TRBJ2-2; 9 positions agree with TRBD1. The CDR3 consists of 14 residues. V lost 6 bases and J lost 5; bases outside the gene matches: 7. Germline lookup yields CDR1 SQVTM and CDR2 ANQGSEA. CDR3 sequence: CSVVRDRDTGELFF. The CDR3 DNA follows: TGCAGCGTCGTACGGGACAGGGATACCGGGGAGCTGTTTTTT.

The rearrangement links TRBV7-6 to TRBJ2-1; 10 nucleotides agree with TRBD1. This CDR3 has 16 residues. Germline lookup yields CDR1 SGHVS and CDR2 FNYEAQ. Germline trimming cut 5 bases from V and 6 bases from J; bases unmatched to any gene: 10. The CDR3 region is CASSPLRDRGTNEQFF. The CDR3 region has the DNA TGTGCCAGCAGCCCACTACGGGACAGGGGAACCAATGAGCAGTTCTTC.

The rearrangement joins TRBV27 to TRBJ2-2; tentatively, D is TRBD1 or TRBD2 (5 bases each). V lost 7 bases and J 4 bases, leaving 19 bases between the germline ends. The V gene's germline CDR1 is MNHEY and CDR2 SMNVEV (reference sequence). The CDR3 sequence is 16 residues long. The chain's CDR3 is CASKADIAGTTGELFF. The CDR3 DNA sequence: TGTGCCAGCAAAGCCGACATTGCCGGGACCACCGGGGAGCTGTTTTTT.

The chain combines TRBV7-9 with TRBJ2-7; 7 bases fit TRBD1. The CDR3 has 14 residues. Trimming removed 7 bases from V and 0 bases from J; junction bases left unmatched: 6. Germline loops: CDR1 SEHNR, CDR2 FQNEAQ (reference sequence). This CDR3 is CASTPGQSSYEQYF. In DNA form, the CDR3 reads TGTGCCAGCACCCCGGGACAGAGCTCCTACGAGCAGTACTTC.

The genes are TRBV3-1 and TRBJ2-2; 10 bases map to TRBD2. Unmatched junction bases numbered 9, after V lost 1 base and J lost 1 base. The germline V gene encodes CDR1 LGHDT and CDR2 YNNKEL (reference sequence). The CDR3 extends over 19 amino acids. The CDR3 is CASSQGLLSSGGNTGELFF. As DNA, the CDR3 is TGTGCCAGCAGCCAAGGACTACTCTCTAGCGGGGGGAACACCGGGGAGCTGTTTTTT.

This clonotype was counted between two and nine times. The J gene is TRBJ2-3, the V gene TRBV27, with 8 bases matching TRBD2. Trimming cost V 6 bases and J 4 bases; bases outside gene matches: 15. The CDR3 runs to 17 residues. From germline, CDR1 is MNHEY and CDR2 SMNVEV (reference sequence). CDR3 amino acids: CASRLGGTAGVPDTQYF. The CDR3 DNA is TGTGCCAGCAGGCTGGGGGGCACAGCGGGAGTTCCAGATACGCAGTATTTT.

This clonotype came up a few times. The gene calls are TRBV9 and TRBJ1-1, with D possibly matching TRBD1 (6 bases). This CDR3 comprises 15 residues. The V and J ends lost 4 bases and 5 bases respectively, with 18 bases between them. The germline V gene encodes CDR1 SGDLS and CDR2 YYNGEE. CDR3: CASSPQRGGETEAFF. DNA for the CDR3: TGTGCCAGCAGCCCCCAACGAGGGGGAGAAACTGAAGCTTTCTTT.

About this clonotype itself: This may stem from a read error, because a much larger clone lies one nucleotide away. The V call is TRBV12-3 or TRBV12-4, the J call TRBJ1-5; D unresolved. CDR3 size: 11 residues. CDR3: CVSTNNQPQHF. Here the CDR3 DNA reads TGTGTCAGCACCAACAATCAGCCCCAGCATTTT.

This clonotype turned up a few times. V gene TRBV6-1 combines with J gene TRBJ2-1; 7 bases fit TRBD1. Germline CDR1 MNHNS, CDR2 SASEGT. V lost 10 bases to trimming and J lost 1 base; unmatched junction nucleotides: 10. The CDR3 has 15 amino acids. In DNA, the CDR3 is TGTGCCATTTTAAGGGGGCTGTTATCCTACAATGAGCAGTTCTTC. This codes for CAILRGLLSYNEQFF.

The CDR3 DNA is TGCAGTGCTAGAGACGAGACACAAAACTACGAGCAGTACTTC. This codes for CSARDETQNYEQYF. The J gene is TRBJ2-7, the V gene TRBV20-1; D is unclear. Trimming removed 0 bases from V and 3 bases from J, with 12 bases in between. Germline V CDR1 and CDR2: DFQATT, SNEGSKA (reference sequence). CDR3 length: 14 residues.

The J gene is TRBJ2-1, the V gene TRBV21-1; the table assigns TRBD1, which was not confirmed against the DNA. TRBV21-1 is a documented pseudogene. The CDR3 is made up of 16 amino acids. In nucleotides, the CDR3 is TGTGCCAGCAGCCGCATTAGGGGACAGGGATGGTATGAGCAGTTCTTC. Amino acid sequence: CASSRIRGQGWYEQFF.

The sample holds many counts of this clonotype. CDR3 sequence (DNA): TGTGCCAGCAGCTCACGGGACCAAGAGACCCAGTACTTC. Its translation is CASSSRDQETQYF. V and J are TRBV7-6 and TRBJ2-5; no clear D. Trimming left V 4 bases short and J 0 bases short, with 6 bases between. Germline CDR1 reads SGHVS; CDR2 reads FNYEAQ. The CDR3 has 13 residues. The entire variable domain, with the rest obtained from reference TRBV7-6 and TRBJ2-5, is as follows: GAGVSQSPRYKVTKRGQDVALRCDPISGHVSLYWYRQALGQGPEFLTYFNYEAQQDKSGLPNDRFSAERPEGSISTLTIQRTEQRDSAMYRCASSSRDQETQYFGPGTRLLVL.

The rearrangement uses TRBV6-4 and TRBJ1-6; unclear D gene. CDR1 is MRHNA and CDR2 is SNTAGT in the germline V gene. V was cut by 4 bases and J by 14 bases, with 15 bases left in between. This CDR3 contains 13 residues. The DNA for the CDR3 is TGTGCCAGCAGTGTTGACCCCGAGGCGACCCTCCACTTT. This translates into CASSVDPEATLHF.

This clonotype was picked up a small number of times. V is TRBV27 and J is TRBJ2-1; possibly TRBD2 for D (5 bases). The CDR3 has 16 residues. CDR1 and CDR2 from the germline V gene are MNHEY and SMNVEV (reference sequence). Between the trimmed V and J ends, which lost 0 bases and 0 bases, there was a span of 9 bases. The DNA of the CDR3 is TGTGCCAGCAGTTTATCGAATAGCGACTCCTACAATGAGCAGTTCTTC. This sequence encodes CASSLSNSDSYNEQFF.

The CDR3 DNA reads as TGTGCCAGCAGCTTAGTAGGCCCGGGAACCGGGGAGCTGTTTTTT. Residues: CASSLVGPGTGELFF. V and J are TRBV7-3 and TRBJ2-2; D may be TRBD2 (5 bases). The CDR3 consists of 15 residues. Trimming removed 2 bases at V and 5 bases at J, with 12 bases between. Per the germline V gene, CDR1 is SGHTA and CDR2 is FQGTGA.

The gene calls are TRBV4-3 and TRBJ2-1; unclear D gene. Germline CDR1 LGHNA, CDR2 YSLEER. The CDR3 covers 17 residues. Trimming took off 0 bases at V and 0 bases at J, with 12 bases between the two ends. The CDR3 sequence is CASSQDQVMSSYNEQFF. In DNA, the CDR3 is TGCGCCAGCAGCCAAGATCAGGTGATGAGCTCCTACAATGAGCAGTTCTTC.

The chain carries TRBV9 and TRBJ2-7, with TRBD1 as a possible D gene (5 bases). In germline, CDR1 is SGDLS, CDR2 YYNGEE. The CDR3 is made up of 14 amino acids. Trimming shortened V by 0 bases and J by 3 bases, and 10 bases separated the two germline ends. CDR3 residues: CASSVGAGNYEQYF. DNA for the CDR3: TGTGCCAGCAGCGTAGGGGCAGGGAACTACGAGCAGTACTTC.

CDR3 sequence reads: CASSQEVAGAKGYTF. The CDR3 bases are TGCGCCAGCAGCCAAGAGGTGGCCGGTGCAAAAGGCTACACCTTC. The chain carries TRBV4-3 and TRBJ1-2; D gene unclear. Germline lookup yields CDR1 LGHNA and CDR2 YSLEER. This CDR3 is 15 amino acids long. Trimming left V 0 bases short and J 8 bases short, with 16 bases between.

This rearrangement joins TRBV7-2 to TRBJ2-7; 7 nucleotides match TRBD2. This CDR3 region has 15 residues. CDR1 is SGHTA, CDR2 FQGNSA, per germline. V was pared by 5 bases and J by 3 bases, with 10 bases of the junction left unmatched. Written as DNA, the CDR3 is TGTGCCAGCAGCCGGGGTGGGAGCGGGAACTACGAGCAGTACTTC. This encodes CASSRGGSGNYEQYF.

J is TRBJ2-2 and V is TRBV4-2, with TRBD2 matching over 7 bases. The CDR3 length is 14 residues. The germline CDR1 and CDR2 sequences are LGHNA and YNFKEQ. With 3 bases clipped from V and 7 bases from J, the junction kept 5 bases outside the gene matches. The chain's CDR3 is CASSQDPSGGELFF. Written as DNA, the CDR3 is TGTGCCAGCAGCCAGGACCCTAGCGGCGGGGAGCTGTTTTTT.